This T cell receptor beta chain was found in a study of beta chain features in type 1 diabetes (dated by TCRdb to 2016 to 2018). Background for the entire study: Mean age, gender distribution, total cell number and subset yield were not different between patients and healthy donors. Regulatory and stem cell-like memory subsets were obtained from only 8 patients and roughly eight healthy donors, while naive and central memory subsets were obtained from all 30 or so donors. The study compared TCRB repertoires of sorted circulating CD4+ T cell subsets between recently diagnosed type 1 diabetes patients and matched healthy donors. Across all samples, fewer than 130 million sorted cells were examined, and cell number per subset correlated strongly with RNA yield. What the work shows at the level of the full study, not this receptor alone: Naive, central memory and regulatory TCRB repertoires appeared more similar among patients than among healthy donors. A moderate but significant shortening of TCRB CDR3 length was observed in type 1 diabetes patients in all four CD4+ subsets. Because cDNA rather than genomic DNA was sequenced, highly expressing activated cells could have been over-represented, although no difference in activation and CD3 levels was found between groups. PCR might favor shorter templates, but patient and control samples were amplified and corrected together, so any skew would affect both groups equally. Because the HLA sub-analyses included only small numbers of individuals, any influence of HLA type on TCRB rearrangement was left unresolved. Patients with type 1 diabetes made fewer insertions and deleted more nucleotides at VDJ recombination sites, implying thymic rearrangement abnormalities.

The entire isolated RNA was reverse transcribed using the High Capacity cDNA Reverse Transcription Kit, and thus expressed TCRB transcripts were sequenced. Deep immunoSEQ sequencing was performed on naive, central memory and regulatory T cell samples, with an average of roughly 3.5 million total reads per sample. Sorted cells were lysed in RLT buffer, and RNA was extracted using DNase-treated RNeasy Micro or Mini kits according to cell number. To prevent cross-contamination, each cell subset was processed individually, whereas patient and healthy donor samples were processed jointly. The immunoSEQ multiplex PCR was used to amplify TCRB sequences from cDNA, generating 87-bp fragments that spanned the CDR3 region. Sequencing of the amplicons was performed on the Illumina HiSeq platform. The original pipeline was this. PCR bias was computationally corrected using synthetic template baselines, reads within Hamming distance 2 were collapsed, and singletons that could not be merged were discarded. Reads were aligned against IMGT so that V, D and J genes, CDR3 length and insertions or deletions at six rearrangement sites could be assigned. Within each subset, clonotype counts were normalized to the number of sorted cells before true diversity and Gini coefficients were calculated with the tcR R package. Repertoire sharing was quantified using the overlap coefficient calculated on TCRB nucleotide sequences. Out-of-frame TCRB sequences from naive cells were analyzed to stand in for the pre-selection repertoire. Held by TCRdb, this immuneACCESS table contains in-frame sequences only and omits some clones. Under half of the omission traces to an unresolved V gene where checked; the cause of the rest is unknown. That table gives V, J and clone size, and the DNA gave D and trimming. The sample table lists about 260,000 clones, about 71% of them with a count of one. The top ten clones comprise about 0.05% of the sample.

In regard to this clone: Its antigen is still unknown. Within one base of it there is no much larger clone, and no base qualities were kept. Other DNA sequences in this specimen translate into the identical CDR3.

Each donor gave one peripheral blood draw, averaging roughly 100 mL, which was collected into heparinised tubes. A BD FACSAria II was used to sort naive, central memory, regulatory and stem cell-like memory CD4+ T cells with a panel that included CD45RO, CCR7, CD25, CD127, CD95 and CD27. Purity was above 95% for every sorted population. PBMCs were isolated immediately by Lymphoprep density gradient centrifugation and stained directly without culture. So that batch effects would be minimized, each experiment stained and sorted samples in pairs, pairing one healthy donor with one patient. The germline ends are 7 bases apart after V is trimmed by 4 bases and J by 0 bases. Including the terminal cysteine and phenylalanine, the CDR3 comprises 13 residues. Only the CDR3 DNA stays, 39 bases, in frame from base 1. The germline V gene (reference sequence) supplies CDR1 GTSNPN and CDR2 SVGIG.

Recombination linked TRBV30 to TRBJ2-1; matching of 5 bases hints at TRBD2 as the D gene. This TCR was recovered from a man under 40 in good health. Specimen: naive CD4+ T cells from blood. Read against the paper, the sample's cell subset or site label means: true naive CD4+ T cells. The base sequence is TGTGCCTGGACGGGGAGCTCCTACAATGAGCAGTTCTTC. It is translated as CAWTGSSYNEQFF.